This T cell receptor beta chain was sequenced in a study of blood T cell repertoires in COVID-19. Background on the study: T cells, B-cell-depleted T cells, or PBMCs supplied cDNA or gDNA.

The CDR3 runs 15 residues. Germline trimming cut 5 bases from V and 0 bases from J; bases unmatched to any gene: 6. CDR1 and CDR2 from the germline V gene are LNHDA and SQIVND (reference sequence). Authors' processing steps: Amplifying reference gene primers gave estimates of nucleated cell counts. Produced via immunoSEQ multiplex PCR; TCRdb's table is partial and in-frame only. For V, J and clone size, that table is used; D and trimming come from the DNA. The sample includes approximately 76,000 clones, over 65% of them seen just once. V is TRBV19 and J is TRBJ1-2; 7 bases agree with TRBD1. This clonotype originated in a woman between 70 and 85 years old with acute or convalescent COVID-19. The sequencing sample was made of peripheral blood. CDR3 in amino acids: CASSQGQTTNYGYTF. In nucleotides, the CDR3 is TGTGCCAGTAGTCAGGGACAGACAACTAACTATGGCTACACCTTC.